This TCR beta chain was sequenced during a study of T cells after posttransplantation cyclophosphamide. Profiled with immunoSEQ multiplex PCR; TCRdb holds only in-frame clones, not every one. The counts give roughly 41,000 clones, none of them seen only once; approximately 6% is held by the top ten. Study-wide points: TRB clonality was highly associated with recipient CMV seropositivity and reactivation. Later blood repertoires were often dominated by clones from the donor CD8+ memory compartment.

This CDR3 contains 16 residues. Germline-derived CDR1 and CDR2 are LGHNA and YNFKEQ. Germline trimming cut 6 bases from V and 4 bases from J; bases unmatched to any gene: 12. This clone was seen a handful of times. Antigen specificity is unknown. On the day of bone marrow donation, the related graft donor provided peripheral blood. The clonotype was recovered from a young man in good health and a related stem cell transplant donor. Material for sequencing was PBMCs. The chain has TRBV4-2 and TRBJ1-2, with 9 bases that match TRBD1. CDR3 sequence (DNA): TGTGCCAGCAGGAACCCCAAGGGACAGGGAATCTATGGCTACACCTTC. Translating gives CASRNPKGQGIYGYTF.